This T cell receptor (beta chain) was recovered during a study of cytomegalovirus exposure and HLA in healthy donors. Study-wide points: According to the study, some 160 TCR beta chains were cytomegalovirus-associated.

Concerning this clone: Its antigen is not known.

The CDR3 is made up of 14 amino acids. V gave up 7 bases and J gave up 3 bases; unmatched junction bases: 8. Germline CDR1 and CDR2: MNHEY and SMNVEV (reference sequence). Using immunoSEQ multiplex PCR, the repertoire was profiled, and TCRdb retains in-frame clones only, with some absent. The profile shows more than 50,000 clones, 75% to 95% of them singletons. The source of this sequence is a woman aged 25 to 45 in good health and CMV-seronegative. Material: PBMCs. This chain connects TRBV27 to TRBJ2-7; 8 nucleotides align to TRBD2. This chain's CDR3 is CASTVSGTSYEQYF. In DNA, the CDR3 is TGTGCCAGCACCGTCTCCGGGACTAGCTACGAGCAGTACTTC.